Each of the 22 T cell receptor beta chains below was sequenced from the same sample in a study of beta chain features in type 1 diabetes. Expressed TCRB transcripts were sequenced after all isolated RNA was converted to cDNA. Sequenced by immunoSEQ multiplex PCR; TCRdb stores in-frame clones only, minus some. The sample lists 500,000 to 800,000 clones; under 15% were seen once. No antigen has been identified for these receptors. Study-level findings and limits: People with Type 1 diabetes carried modestly yet significantly shorter TCRB CDR3s in all four CD4+ subsets.

The specimen sequenced was naive CD4+ T cells from blood. The receptor source for this set is a man aged 25 to 40 with type 1 diabetes.

The V call is TRBV4-3, the J call TRBJ1-2; D is possibly TRBD1 (5 bases). Trimming took off 0 bases at V and 2 bases at J, with 10 bases between the two ends. The CDR3 runs 15 residues. Per germline, CDR1 LGHNA and CDR2 YSLEER. The CDR3 DNA reads TGCGCCAGCAGCCAAGACCTAGGGGTGAACTATGGCTACACCTTC. It specifies CASSQDLGVNYGYTF.

In this sample, this clone turned up a few times. In the same sample, other DNA sequences code for this CDR3. V and J are TRBV7-2 and TRBJ1-2; D might be TRBD1 (6 bases). V was cut by 1 base and J by 4 bases, with 7 bases left in between. CDR1 is SGHTA, CDR2 FQGNSA, per germline. The CDR3 covers 13 residues. The CDR3 sequence is CASSLDRVYGYTF. The CDR3 DNA reads as TGTGCCAGCAGCTTAGACAGGGTCTATGGCTACACCTTC.

In its sample, this clone was seen a few times. The V gene is TRBV28, the J gene TRBJ1-4; D perhaps matches TRBD1 (5 bases). V was pared by 6 bases and J by 5 bases, with 7 bases between. The CDR3 loop spans 12 amino acids. In germline, CDR1 is MDHEN, CDR2 SYDVKM. CDR3 coding DNA: TGTGCCAGCAGCTGGGGCAATGAAAAACTGTTTTTT. This translates into CASSWGNEKLFF.

The chain carries TRBV30 and TRBJ2-1, with 7 positions matching TRBD1. This CDR3 is 15 amino acids long. Germline loops: CDR1 GTSNPN, CDR2 SVGIG (reference sequence). V lost 2 bases and J lost 0; bases outside the gene matches: 4. The CDR3 DNA is TGTGCCTGGAGTATGGCAGGGGGCTCCTACAATGAGCAGTTCTTC. It yields the protein CAWSMAGGSYNEQFF.

There are a few counts of this clone. J is TRBJ1-1 and V is TRBV14; D unclear. This CDR3 has 11 amino acids. V shed 1 base and J shed 7 bases, with 4 bases lying between them. Germline V gene data show CDR1 as SGHDN and CDR2 as FVKESK. The CDR3 DNA follows: TGTGCCAGCAGCCAAGGGTATGAAGCTTTCTTT. Amino acid sequence: CASSQGYEAFF.

This clone came up a few times. The chain combines TRBV19 with TRBJ1-2; possible D gene TRBD1, 5 bases. Trimming left V 9 bases short and J 8 bases short, with 19 bases between. This CDR3 region has 13 residues. Germline CDR1 and CDR2: LNHDA and SQIVND (reference sequence). The CDR3, as DNA: TGTGCCAGCGGGACCAGAGAGGGCCACGGCTACACCTTC. It encodes CASGTREGHGYTF.

This clone has a handful of counts. The chain combines TRBV6-6 with TRBJ1-2; 8 bases match TRBD1. The CDR3 is 16 amino acids. V dropped 5 bases and J dropped 2; count of bases not matched to a gene: 10. Germline assignment: CDR1 MNHNY and CDR2 SVGAGI (reference sequence). CDR3 DNA: TGTGCCAGCAGTCGAACCGACAGGGGACTCAACTATGGCTACACCTTC. This translates into CASSRTDRGLNYGYTF.

The rearrangement links TRBV9 to TRBJ1-2; the D is unclear. Per the germline V gene, CDR1 is SGDLS and CDR2 is YYNGEE. V was cut by 4 bases and J by 8 bases, with 12 bases left in between. The CDR3 has 12 amino acids. The CDR3 DNA is TGTGCCAGCAGCCCCGGAGTTTTGGGCTACACCTTC. It specifies CASSPGVLGYTF.

This clone occurred a few times. J is TRBJ2-2 and V is TRBV19; a weak D match, TRBD1 (6 bases). Germline V gene lookup returns CDR1 LNHDA and CDR2 SQIVND (reference sequence). The CDR3 length is 14 residues. V lost 11 bases and J 1 base, leaving 14 bases between the germline ends. The CDR3 region is CAGRDIGNTGELFF. CDR3 DNA: TGTGCCGGCAGGGACATCGGGAACACCGGGGAGCTGTTTTTT.

On this clone itself: This specimen includes other DNA sequences encoding the same CDR3. The chain recombines TRBV18 with TRBJ1-1, with D tentatively TRBD1 (6 bases). The CDR3 totals 15 residues. V lost 3 bases and J lost 4, with 15 bases in between. The germline V gene encodes CDR1 KGHSH and CDR2 LQKENI. The CDR3 protein is CASSPPSRGGTEAFF. The DNA of the CDR3 is TGTGCCAGCTCACCCCCTTCGAGGGGGGGCACTGAAGCTTTCTTT.

This clone was found a few times. The rearrangement uses TRBV18 and TRBJ1-1; 8 bases map to TRBD1. Germline-derived CDR1 and CDR2 are KGHSH and LQKENI. The trim removed 4 bases at V and 1 base at J, leaving 2 bases unmatched. The CDR3 totals 14 residues. The CDR3 DNA sequence: TGTGCCAGCTCACTCGGACAGGGGAACACTGAAGCTTTCTTT. Its protein product is CASSLGQGNTEAFF.

The chain combines TRBV5-4 with TRBJ1-1; D is undetermined. The CDR3 contains 14 residues. Germline CDR1 reads SGHNT; CDR2 reads YYREEE (reference sequence). Trimming took off 1 base at V and 1 base at J, with 8 bases between the two ends. CDR3 nucleotides: TGTGCCAGCAGCTTGTTGCTAGAGAACACTGAAGCTTTCTTT. Encoded protein: CASSLLLENTEAFF.

This clone was picked up a small number of times. The sample carries other DNA sequences with the same CDR3. This chain connects TRBV29-1 to TRBJ2-1; tentative D call: TRBD2 (5 bases). Per germline, CDR1 SQVTM and CDR2 ANQGSEA. Trimming removed 3 bases at V and 0 bases at J, with 6 bases between. The length of the CDR3 is 13 residues. The CDR3 region has the DNA TGCAGCGTTGAGAGGGTCTCCTACAATGAGCAGTTCTTC. Its protein product is CSVERVSYNEQFF.

The J gene is TRBJ2-7, the V gene TRBV6-5, with TRBD1 matching over 10 bases. Germline V gives CDR1 MNHEY, CDR2 SVGAGI. The CDR3 totals 15 residues. The J segment lost 2 bases and the V segment lost 6 bases, leaving 7 bases of the junction unmatched. CDR3 DNA: TGTGCCAGCAGGACCGGGACAGGGGCTCCCTACGAGCAGTACTTC. Translated, it gives CASRTGTGAPYEQYF.

The J gene is TRBJ1-2, the V gene TRBV9; D not resolved. Trimming removed 2 bases at V and 7 bases at J, with 12 bases between. Germline V gives CDR1 SGDLS, CDR2 YYNGEE. The CDR3 spans 13 residues. For the CDR3, the DNA is TGTGCCAGCAGCGTTGAACCGGATACTGGCTACACCTTC. It yields the protein CASSVEPDTGYTF.

The rearrangement uses TRBV7-9 and TRBJ2-1; TRBD1 matches at 9 bases. Trimming took 1 base from V and 7 from J; bases not matched to a gene: 11. This CDR3 contains 17 residues. From germline, CDR1 is SEHNR and CDR2 FQNEAQ (reference sequence). The CDR3 is CASSLVWTGDQVNEQFF. DNA for the CDR3: TGTGCCAGCAGCTTAGTCTGGACAGGGGATCAGGTGAATGAGCAGTTCTTC.

The gene calls are TRBV12-5 and TRBJ2-1; TRBD1 might be the D (5 bases). Germline V gene lookup returns CDR1 LGHNT and CDR2 FRNRAP. The CDR3 spans 18 residues. The ends were cut back, 0 bases at V and 0 bases at J, with 15 bases in the middle. CDR3 in DNA: TGTGCTAGTGGTTTGGTACCCCAACAGGATAGCTCCTACAATGAGCAGTTCTTC. Protein: CASGLVPQQDSSYNEQFF.

Only a few counts were recorded for this clone. The gene calls are TRBV10-3 and TRBJ2-7; 10 nucleotides match TRBD2. Germline V lookup: CDR1 ENHRY, CDR2 SYGVKD. The CDR3 is 17 amino acids. The trim removed 8 bases at V and 4 bases at J, leaving 17 bases unmatched. The CDR3 spells CAISAGEGTSGVYEQYF. DNA for the CDR3: TGTGCCATCTCGGCAGGGGAGGGTACTAGCGGGGTATACGAGCAGTACTTC.

The sample holds a few counts of this clone. V is TRBV28 and J is TRBJ2-7; D gene uncertain. CDR1 and CDR2 from the germline V gene are MDHEN and SYDVKM. The CDR3 totals 16 residues. Trimming removed 3 bases from V and 0 bases from J, with 15 bases in between. The CDR3 sequence is CASSFNRVNPSYEQYF. The CDR3, as DNA: TGTGCCAGCAGTTTTAATAGGGTAAATCCCTCCTACGAGCAGTACTTC.

This clone was seen more than once but under ten times. V and J are TRBV6-5 and TRBJ1-1, with D perhaps matching TRBD1 (5 bases). Germline-derived CDR1 and CDR2 are MNHEY and SVGAGI. The CDR3 covers 14 residues. V was shortened by 4 bases and J by 1 base, with 10 bases between the two germline ends. CDR3 region: CASSSEGRNTEAFF. CDR3 DNA: TGTGCCAGCAGTTCGGAGGGGCGGAACACTGAAGCTTTCTTT.

This clone was seen a few times. The chain recombines TRBV28 with TRBJ2-7, with D tentatively TRBD1 or TRBD2 (6 bases each). V was shortened by 7 bases and J by 1 base, with 14 bases between the two germline ends. Germline CDR1 is MDHEN and CDR2 is SYDVKM. This CDR3 is 14 amino acids long. The CDR3 nucleotides read TGTGCCAGCACGCTCGGGGGCCGATCCTACGAGCAGTACTTC. This codes for CASTLGGRSYEQYF.

This clone was observed a handful of times. The CDR3 DNA sequence: TGTGCCAGCCTTGGGGCCGTTAACACTGAAGCTTTCTTT. Protein product: CASLGAVNTEAFF. This chain links TRBV6-5 with TRBJ1-1; TRBD1 might be the D (5 bases). The germline CDR1 and CDR2 sequences are MNHEY and SVGAGI. Trimming took off 8 bases at V and 2 bases at J, with 12 bases between the two ends. The CDR3 loop spans 13 amino acids.